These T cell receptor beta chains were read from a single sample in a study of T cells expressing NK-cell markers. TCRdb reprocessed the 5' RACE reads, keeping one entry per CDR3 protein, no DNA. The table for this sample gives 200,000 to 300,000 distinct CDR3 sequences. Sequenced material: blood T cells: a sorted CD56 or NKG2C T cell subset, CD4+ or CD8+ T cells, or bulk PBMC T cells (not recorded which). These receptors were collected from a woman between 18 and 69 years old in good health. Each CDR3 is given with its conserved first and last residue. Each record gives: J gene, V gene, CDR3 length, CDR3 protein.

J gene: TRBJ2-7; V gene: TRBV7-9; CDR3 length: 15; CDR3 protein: CASSGERSLRYEQYF
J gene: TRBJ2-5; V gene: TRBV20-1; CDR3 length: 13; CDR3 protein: CSARVPGQETQYF
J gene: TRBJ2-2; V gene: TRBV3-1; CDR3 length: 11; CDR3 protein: CASSITGELFF
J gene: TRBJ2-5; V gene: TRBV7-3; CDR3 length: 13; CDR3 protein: CASSPDRGETQYF
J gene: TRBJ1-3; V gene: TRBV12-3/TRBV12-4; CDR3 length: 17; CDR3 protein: CASSLGPYESRGNTIYF
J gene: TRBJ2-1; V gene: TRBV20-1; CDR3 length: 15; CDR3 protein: CSAPKRLAGVNEQFF
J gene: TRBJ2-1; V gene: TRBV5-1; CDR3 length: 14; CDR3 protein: CATKGLPTTNEQFF
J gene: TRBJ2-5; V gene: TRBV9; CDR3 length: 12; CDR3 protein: CASSVGQETQYF
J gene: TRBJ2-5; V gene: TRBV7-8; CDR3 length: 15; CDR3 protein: CASSFRVGGVETQYF
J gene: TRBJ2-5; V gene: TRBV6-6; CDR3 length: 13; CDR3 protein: CATKMDGQETQYF
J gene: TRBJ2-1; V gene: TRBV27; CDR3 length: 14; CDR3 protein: CASSSRASYNEQFF
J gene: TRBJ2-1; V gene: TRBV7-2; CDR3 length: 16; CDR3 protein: CASSSGTLFTYNEQFF
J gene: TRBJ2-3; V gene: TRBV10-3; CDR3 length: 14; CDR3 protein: CATRAGDDADTQYF
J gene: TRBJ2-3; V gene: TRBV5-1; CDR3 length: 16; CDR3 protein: CASSLDLASSTDTQYF
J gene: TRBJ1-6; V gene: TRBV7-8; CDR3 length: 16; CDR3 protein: CASTYRLSSYNSPLHF
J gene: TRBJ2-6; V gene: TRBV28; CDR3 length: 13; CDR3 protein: CASDSPGANVLTF
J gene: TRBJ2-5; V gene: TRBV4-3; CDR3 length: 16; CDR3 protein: CASSQDRGLAQETQYF
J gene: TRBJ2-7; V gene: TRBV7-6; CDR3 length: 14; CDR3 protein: CASSLTQTGYEQYF
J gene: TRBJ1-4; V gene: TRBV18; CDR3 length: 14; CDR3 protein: CASSPGATNEKLFF
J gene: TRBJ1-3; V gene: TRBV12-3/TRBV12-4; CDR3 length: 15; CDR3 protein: CASSFQGGSGNTIYF
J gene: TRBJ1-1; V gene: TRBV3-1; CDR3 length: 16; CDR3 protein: CASSQEGTRSNTEAFF
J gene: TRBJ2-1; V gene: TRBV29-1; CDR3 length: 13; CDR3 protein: CSIIAGGYNEQFF
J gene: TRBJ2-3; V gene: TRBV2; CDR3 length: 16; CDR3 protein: CASRRIPGQGPDTQYF
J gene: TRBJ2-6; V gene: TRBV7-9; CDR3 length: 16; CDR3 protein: CASSLMGASGANVLTF
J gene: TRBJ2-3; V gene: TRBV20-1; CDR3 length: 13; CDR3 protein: CSASRLDTDTQYF
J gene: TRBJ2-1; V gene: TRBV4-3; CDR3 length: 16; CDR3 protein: CASSLLGGSSYNEQFF
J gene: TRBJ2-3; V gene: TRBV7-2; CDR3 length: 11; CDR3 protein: CASSYPQTQYF
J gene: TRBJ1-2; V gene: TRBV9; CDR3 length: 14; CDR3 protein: CASSVGAGNYGYTF
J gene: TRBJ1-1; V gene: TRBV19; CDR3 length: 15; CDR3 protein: CASKGGTLGSAEAFF
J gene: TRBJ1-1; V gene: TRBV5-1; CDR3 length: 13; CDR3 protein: CASSSSPNTEAFF
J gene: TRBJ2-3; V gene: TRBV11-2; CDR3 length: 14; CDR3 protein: CASSLDHGSDTQYF
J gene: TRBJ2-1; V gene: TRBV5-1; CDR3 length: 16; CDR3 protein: CASSLGTSFPTNEQFF
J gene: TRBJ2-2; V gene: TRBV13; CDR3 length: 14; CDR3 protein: CASQSRGGTGELFF
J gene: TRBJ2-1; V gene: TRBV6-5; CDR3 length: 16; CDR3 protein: CASSSLLEGAQNEQFF
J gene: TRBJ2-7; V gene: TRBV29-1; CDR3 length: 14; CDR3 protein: CSVPHRGASYEQYF
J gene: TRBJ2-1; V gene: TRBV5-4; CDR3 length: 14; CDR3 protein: CASSLGGTRNEQFF
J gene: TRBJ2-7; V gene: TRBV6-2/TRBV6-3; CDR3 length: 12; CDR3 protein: CASSLPVGEQYF
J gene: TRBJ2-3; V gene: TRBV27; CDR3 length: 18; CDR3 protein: CASSLSRLAGASTDTQYF
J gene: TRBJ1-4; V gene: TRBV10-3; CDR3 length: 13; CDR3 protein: CAIRTATNEKLFF
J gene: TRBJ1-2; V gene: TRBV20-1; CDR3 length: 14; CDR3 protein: CSAREGPVGYGYTF
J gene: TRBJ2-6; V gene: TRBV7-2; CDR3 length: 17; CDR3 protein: CASGMASGNAGANVLTF
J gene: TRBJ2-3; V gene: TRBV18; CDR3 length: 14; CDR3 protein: CASSPRASTDTQYF
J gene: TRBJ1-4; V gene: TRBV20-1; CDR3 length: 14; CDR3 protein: CSASRETTNEKLFF
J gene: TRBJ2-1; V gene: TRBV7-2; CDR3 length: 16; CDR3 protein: CASSLGGSGRAYEQFF
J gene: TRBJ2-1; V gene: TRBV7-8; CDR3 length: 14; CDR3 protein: CASSLELGGNEQFF
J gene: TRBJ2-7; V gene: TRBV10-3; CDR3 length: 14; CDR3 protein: CAIQGEGGGYEQYF
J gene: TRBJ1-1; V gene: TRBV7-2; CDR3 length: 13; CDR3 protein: CASSLGMGTEAFF
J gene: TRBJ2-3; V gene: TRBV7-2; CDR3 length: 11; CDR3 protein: CASSLGGHPVF
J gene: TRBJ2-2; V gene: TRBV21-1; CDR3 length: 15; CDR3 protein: CASSRWGANTGELFF
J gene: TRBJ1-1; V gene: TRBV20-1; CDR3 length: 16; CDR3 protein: CSARGGGHSLNTEAFF